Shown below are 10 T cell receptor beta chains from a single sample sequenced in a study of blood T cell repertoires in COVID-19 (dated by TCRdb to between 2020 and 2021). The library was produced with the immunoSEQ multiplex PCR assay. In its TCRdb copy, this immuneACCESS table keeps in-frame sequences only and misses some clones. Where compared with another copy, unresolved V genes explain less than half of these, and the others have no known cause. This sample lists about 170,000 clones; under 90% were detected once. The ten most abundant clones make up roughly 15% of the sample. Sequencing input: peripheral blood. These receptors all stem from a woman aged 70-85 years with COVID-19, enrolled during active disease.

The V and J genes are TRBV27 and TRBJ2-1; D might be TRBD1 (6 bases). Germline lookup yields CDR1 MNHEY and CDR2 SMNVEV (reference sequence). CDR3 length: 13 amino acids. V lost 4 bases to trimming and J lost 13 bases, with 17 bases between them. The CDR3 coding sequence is TGTGCCAGCAGTTCGACAGGATTAGGGAAACAGTTCTTC. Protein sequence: CASSSTGLGKQFF.

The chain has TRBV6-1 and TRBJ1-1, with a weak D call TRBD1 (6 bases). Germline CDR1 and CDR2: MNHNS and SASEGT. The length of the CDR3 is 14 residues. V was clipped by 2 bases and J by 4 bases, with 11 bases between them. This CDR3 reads CASSEFGGATEAFF. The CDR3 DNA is TGTGCCAGCAGTGAATTTGGGGGGGCCACTGAAGCTTTCTTT.

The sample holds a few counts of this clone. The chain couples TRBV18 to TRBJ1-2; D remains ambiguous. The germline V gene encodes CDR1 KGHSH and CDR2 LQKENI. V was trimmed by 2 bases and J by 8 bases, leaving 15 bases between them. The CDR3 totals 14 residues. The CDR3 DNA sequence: TGTGCCAGCTCACCAAGGAGTTCGGGAGACGGCTACACCTTC. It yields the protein CASSPRSSGDGYTF.

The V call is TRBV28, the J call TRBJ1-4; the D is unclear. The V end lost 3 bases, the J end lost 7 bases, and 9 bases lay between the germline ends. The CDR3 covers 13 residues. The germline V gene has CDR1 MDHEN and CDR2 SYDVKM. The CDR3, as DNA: TGTGCCAGCAGTTTTACTCCCGCTGAAAAACTGTTTTTT. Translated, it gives CASSFTPAEKLFF. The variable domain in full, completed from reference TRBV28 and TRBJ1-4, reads DVKVTQSSRYLVKRTGEKVFLECVQDMDHENMFWYRQDPGLGLRLIYFSYDVKMKEKGDIPEGYSVSREKKERFSLILESASTNQTSMYLCASSFTPAEKLFFGSGTQLSVL.

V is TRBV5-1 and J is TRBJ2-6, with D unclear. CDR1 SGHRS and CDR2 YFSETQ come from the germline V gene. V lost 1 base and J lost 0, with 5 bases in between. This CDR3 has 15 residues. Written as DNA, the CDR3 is TGCGCCAGCAGCTTGTCCATCTCTGGGGCCAACGTCCTGACTTTC. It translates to CASSLSISGANVLTF.

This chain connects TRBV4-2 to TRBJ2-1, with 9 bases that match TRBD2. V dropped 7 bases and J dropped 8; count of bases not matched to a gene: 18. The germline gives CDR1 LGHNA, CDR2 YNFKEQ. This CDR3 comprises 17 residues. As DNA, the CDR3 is TGTGCCAGCACACGCTCCGGTACCGGCGGGGGGGATGATGAGCAGTTCTTC. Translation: CASTRSGTGGGDDEQFF.

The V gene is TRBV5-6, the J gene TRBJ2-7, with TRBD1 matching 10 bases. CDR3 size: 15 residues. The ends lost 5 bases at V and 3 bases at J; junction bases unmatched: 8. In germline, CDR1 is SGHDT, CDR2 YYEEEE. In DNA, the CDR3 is TGTGCCAGCAGTATAGGGACAGGGGCCAACTACGAGCAGTACGTC. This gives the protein CASSIGTGANYEQYV.

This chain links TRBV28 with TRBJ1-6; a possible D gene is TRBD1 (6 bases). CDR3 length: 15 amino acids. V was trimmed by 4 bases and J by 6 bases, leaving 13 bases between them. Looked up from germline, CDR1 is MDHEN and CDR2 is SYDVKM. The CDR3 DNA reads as TGTGCCAGCAGTTCCCCTGGCAGGGGTAATTCACCCCTCCACTTT. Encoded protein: CASSSPGRGNSPLHF.

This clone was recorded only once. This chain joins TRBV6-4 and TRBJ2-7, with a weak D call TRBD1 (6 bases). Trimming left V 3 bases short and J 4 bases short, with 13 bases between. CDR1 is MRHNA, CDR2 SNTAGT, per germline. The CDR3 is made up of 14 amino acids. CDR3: CASSEEVGTYEQYV. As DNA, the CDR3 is TGTGCCAGCAGTGAGGAAGTGGGGACATACGAGCAGTACGTC.

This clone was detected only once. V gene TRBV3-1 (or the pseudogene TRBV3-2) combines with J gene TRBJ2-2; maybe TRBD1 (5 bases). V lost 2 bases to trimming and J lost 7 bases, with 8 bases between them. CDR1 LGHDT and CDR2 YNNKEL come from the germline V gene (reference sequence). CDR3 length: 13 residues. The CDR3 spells CASSQWGDGELFF. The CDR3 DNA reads TGTGCCAGCAGCCAATGGGGCGACGGGGAGCTGTTTTTT.